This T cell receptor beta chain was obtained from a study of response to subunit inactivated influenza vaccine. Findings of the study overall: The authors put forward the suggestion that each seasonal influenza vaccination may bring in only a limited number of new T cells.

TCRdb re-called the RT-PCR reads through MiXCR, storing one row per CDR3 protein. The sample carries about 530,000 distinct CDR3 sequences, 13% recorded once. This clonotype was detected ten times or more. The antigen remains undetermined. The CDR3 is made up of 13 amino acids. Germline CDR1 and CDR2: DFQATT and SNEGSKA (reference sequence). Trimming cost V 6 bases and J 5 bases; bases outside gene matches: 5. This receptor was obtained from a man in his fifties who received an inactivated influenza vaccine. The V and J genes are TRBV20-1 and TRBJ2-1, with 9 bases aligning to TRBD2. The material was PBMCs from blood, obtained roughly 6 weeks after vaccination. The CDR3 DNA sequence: TGCAGTGCCGGCGGGGGGGCGAACAATGAGCAGTTCTTC. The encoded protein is CSAGGGANNEQFF.